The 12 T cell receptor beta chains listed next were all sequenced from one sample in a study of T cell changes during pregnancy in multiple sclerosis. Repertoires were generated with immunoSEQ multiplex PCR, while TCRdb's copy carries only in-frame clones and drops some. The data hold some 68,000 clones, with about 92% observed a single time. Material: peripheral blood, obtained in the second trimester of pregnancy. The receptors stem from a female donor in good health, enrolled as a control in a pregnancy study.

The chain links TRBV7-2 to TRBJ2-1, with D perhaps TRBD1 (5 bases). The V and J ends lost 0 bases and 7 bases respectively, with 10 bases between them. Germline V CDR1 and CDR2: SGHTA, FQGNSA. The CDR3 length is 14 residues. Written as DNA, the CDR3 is TGTGCCAGCAGCTTAGCGCCGGCAGGGAATGAGCAGTTCTTC. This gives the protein CASSLAPAGNEQFF. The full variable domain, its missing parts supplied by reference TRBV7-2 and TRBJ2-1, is GAGVSQSPSNKVTEKGKDVELRCDPISGHTALYWYRQSLGQGLEFLIYFQGNSAPDKSGLPSDRFSAERTGGSVSTLTIQRTQQEDSAVYLCASSLAPAGNEQFFGPGTRLTVL.

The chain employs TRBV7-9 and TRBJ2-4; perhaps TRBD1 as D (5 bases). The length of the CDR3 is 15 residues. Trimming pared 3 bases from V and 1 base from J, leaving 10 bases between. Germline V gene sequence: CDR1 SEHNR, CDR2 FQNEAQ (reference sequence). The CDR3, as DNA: TGTGCCAGCAGCTTTCAGGGTACCGCCAAAAACATTCAGTACTTC. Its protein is CASSFQGTAKNIQYF. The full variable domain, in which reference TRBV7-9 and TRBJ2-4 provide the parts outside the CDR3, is DTGVSQNPRHKITKRGQNVTFRCDPISEHNRLYWYRQTLGQGPEFLTYFQNEAQLEKSRLLSDRFSAERPKGSFSTLEIQRTEQGDSAMYLCASSFQGTAKNIQYFGAGTRLSVL.

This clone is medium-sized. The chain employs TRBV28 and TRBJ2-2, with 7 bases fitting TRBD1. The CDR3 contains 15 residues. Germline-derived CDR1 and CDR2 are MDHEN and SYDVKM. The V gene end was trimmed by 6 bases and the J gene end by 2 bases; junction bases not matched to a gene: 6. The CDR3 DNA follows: TGTGCCAGCAGCCAGGGACAGTTCAACACCGGGGAGCTGTTTTTT. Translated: CASSQGQFNTGELFF.

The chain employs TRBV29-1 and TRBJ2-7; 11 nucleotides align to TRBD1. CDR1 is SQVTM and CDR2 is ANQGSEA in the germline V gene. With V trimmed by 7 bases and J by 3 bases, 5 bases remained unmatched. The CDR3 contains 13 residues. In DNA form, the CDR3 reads TGCAGCGCTGGACAGGGGGCTTACTACGAGCAGTACTTC. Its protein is CSAGQGAYYEQYF.

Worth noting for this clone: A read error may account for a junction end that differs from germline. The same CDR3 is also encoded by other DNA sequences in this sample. CDR3 DNA sequence: TGTGCCAGCAGTAAAGCTGGGACTAGCGGGGGGGCCACAGATACGCAGTATTTT. Protein: CASSKAGTSGGATDTQYF. The V call is TRBV6-1, the J call TRBJ2-3; TRBD2 matches 16 bases. The CDR3 contains 18 residues. Germline loops: CDR1 MNHNS, CDR2 SASEGT.

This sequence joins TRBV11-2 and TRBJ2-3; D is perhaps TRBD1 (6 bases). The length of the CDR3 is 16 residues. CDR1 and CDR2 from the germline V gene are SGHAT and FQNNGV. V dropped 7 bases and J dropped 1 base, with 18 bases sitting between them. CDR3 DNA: TGTGCCAGCACTCTAGGGCCAGGGGACCGCACAGATACGCAGTATTTT. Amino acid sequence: CASTLGPGDRTDTQYF.

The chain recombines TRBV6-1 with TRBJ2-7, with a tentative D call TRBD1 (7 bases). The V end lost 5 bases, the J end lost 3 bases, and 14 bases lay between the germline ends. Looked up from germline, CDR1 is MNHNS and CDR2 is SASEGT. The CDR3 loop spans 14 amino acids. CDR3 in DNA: TGTGCCAGCAGTCTGAGACAGGGAGGCTACGAGCAGTACTTC. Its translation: CASSLRQGGYEQYF.

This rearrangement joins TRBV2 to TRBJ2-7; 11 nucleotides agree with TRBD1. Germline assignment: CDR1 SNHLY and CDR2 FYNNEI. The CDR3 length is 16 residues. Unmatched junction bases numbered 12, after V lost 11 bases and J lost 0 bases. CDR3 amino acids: CAARGQGAGVSYEQYF. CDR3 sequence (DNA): TGTGCCGCCAGAGGACAGGGGGCCGGTGTCTCCTACGAGCAGTACTTC.

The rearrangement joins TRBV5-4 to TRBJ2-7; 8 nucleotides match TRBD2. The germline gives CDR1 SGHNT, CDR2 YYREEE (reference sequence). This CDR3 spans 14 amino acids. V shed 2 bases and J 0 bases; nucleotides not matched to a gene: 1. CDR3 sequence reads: CASSFGGASYEQYF. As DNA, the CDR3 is TGTGCCAGCAGCTTCGGGGGGGCCTCCTACGAGCAGTACTTC. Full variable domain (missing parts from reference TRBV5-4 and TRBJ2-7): ETGVTQSPTHLIKTRGQQVTLRCSSQSGHNTVSWYQQALGQGPQFIFQYYREEENGRGNFPPRFSGLQFPNYSSELNVNALELDDSALYLCASSFGGASYEQYFGPGTRLTVT.

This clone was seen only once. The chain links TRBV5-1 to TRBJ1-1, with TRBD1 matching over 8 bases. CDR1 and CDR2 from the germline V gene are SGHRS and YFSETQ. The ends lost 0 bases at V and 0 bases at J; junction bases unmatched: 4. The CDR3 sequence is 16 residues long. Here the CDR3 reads CASSLDSGQVNTEAFF. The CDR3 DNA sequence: TGCGCCAGCAGCTTGGACTCGGGACAGGTGAACACTGAAGCTTTCTTT.

The CDR3 nucleotides are TGTGCCAGCAGCTTAGAAAACTTTTACGAGCAGTACTTC. This codes for CASSLENFYEQYF. V is TRBV7-9 and J is TRBJ2-7; no clear D. V lost 1 base and J lost 4, with 8 bases in between. The germline V gene encodes CDR1 SEHNR and CDR2 FQNEAQ (reference sequence). The CDR3 runs to 13 residues.

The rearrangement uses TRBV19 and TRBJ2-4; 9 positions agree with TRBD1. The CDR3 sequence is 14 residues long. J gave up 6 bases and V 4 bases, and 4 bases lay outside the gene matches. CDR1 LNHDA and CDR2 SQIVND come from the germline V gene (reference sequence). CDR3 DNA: TGTGCCAGTAGTACAACAGGGGGCGGAAACATTCAGTACTTC. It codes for CASSTTGGGNIQYF. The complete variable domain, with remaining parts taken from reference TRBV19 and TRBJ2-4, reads DGGITQSPKYLFRKEGQNVTLSCEQNLNHDAMYWYRQDPGQGLRLIYYSQIVNDFQKGDIAEGYSVSREKKESFPLTVTSAQKNPTAFYLCASSTTGGGNIQYFGAGTRLSVL.